This T cell receptor beta chain was observed in a study of cytomegalovirus exposure and HLA in healthy donors (dated by TCRdb to about 2017). For the study in its entirety: In an earlier analysis of 587 of the donors, roughly 300 Gb of sequence data and 90 million to 120 million unique TCR beta sequences from about 190 million T cells were reported. Genome-wide SNP genotypes for about 55% of the 666 donors were used in a later genetic analysis, which treated that subset as a discovery cohort. In an earlier analysis of 500 to 650 of the donors, high-throughput TCR beta sequencing was used to judge whether each TCR beta V gene segment behaved as functional or pseudogenic. All discovery cohort repertoires had been generated using a single sequencing platform. The study was designed to test whether signatures of past pathogen exposure could be identified by cataloging public T cell receptors. An early release covering roughly 640 HLA-typed donors comprised about 300 gigabases of sequencing data and tens of millions of unique TCR sequences. Rather than using new phenotypic data, the later analysis identified candidate immune exposures from TCR beta sequences and from how often those sequences occurred across donors. Along with the approximately 700-subject first cohort, a separate validation cohort of over a hundred different subjects was used. To study patterns of TCR occurrence, a later analysis re-analyzed previously published TCR beta repertoires from several hundred donors and added high-resolution HLA genotyping. HLA typing covered class I and class II loci at four-digit resolution. The study used immunosequencing to profile the T cell repertoires of 666 subjects and linked those repertoires to cytomegalovirus serostatus. The study combined high-throughput TCR immunosequencing, statistical association of individual TCRs with disease status, and machine learning to predict cytomegalovirus infection status. Donor age, sex, ethnicity and CMV serostatus were collected together with the repertoire data. Roughly 5 DR-DQ haplotypes were treated as single units for association and clustering because of strong linkage in the cohort. Among some 410 genotyped donors of the cohort, an average of roughly 230,000 unique TCR beta nucleotide sequences was sequenced per donor, of which 15% to 20% were non-productive. Typing coverage varied by locus: roughly 620-640 donors for A, B, C, DRB1 and DQB1; roughly 510 for DQA1; over 600 for DPA1; more than 450 for DPB1. Among the roughly 410 genotyped donors, 81% belonged to the genetic ancestry cluster associated with self-reported Caucasian donors.

The library was produced with the immunoSEQ multiplex PCR assay. For the multiplex PCR, a mixture combining 60 forward primers for TCR Vbeta segments and 13 reverse primers for TCR Jbeta segments was used. The CDR3 region of rearranged TCR beta genes was amplified from genomic DNA by a multiplex PCR assay. On the Illumina HiSeq System, the amplified TCR beta libraries were sequenced as 87-base-pair reads. The authors' analysis ran thus. A later analysis tallied around 80 million unique TCR beta chains across the approximately 670 repertoires, and about 12 million of those chains were shared by two or more donors. Raw reads were error-corrected and collapsed into unique sequences with a nearest-neighbor algorithm that merged closely related sequences to remove PCR and sequencing errors. V, D and J gene segments were assigned by aligning CDR3 sequences to IMGT reference sequences. For a sequence to be retained, at least a six-nucleotide match to both a V gene segment and a J gene segment was required. Rearrangements were called productive when the CDR3 lacked stop codons and stayed in frame with V and J; all others were non-productive. Following IMGT convention, CDR3 was defined as the stretch from the second conserved V-encoded cysteine up to the conserved J-encoded phenylalanine. Sequences without an unambiguous match to a single V gene segment were excluded from the earlier analysis of about 640 of the donors. An earlier analysis of several hundred of the donors classified V segments as functional when productive rearrangements were above 56.7% and as segregating when the standard deviation between donors was above 5%. A statistical classification framework was built for diagnosing cytomegalovirus status from the catalog of TCR beta chain sequences. In a later analysis, V and J genes were assigned by comparing TCR nucleotide sequences against IMGT/GENE-DB human TR gene sequences. A later analysis assigned CDR3 sequences and most-parsimonious VDJ recombination scenarios with the TCRdist pipeline. In a later analysis, each TCR beta chain was defined by its CDR3 amino acid sequence together with its V-gene family, and reads without a unique V-gene family were excluded. As a way to deal with suspected cross-contamination and a sequencing artifact, a later analysis dropped over 550 nucleotide sequences that were highly shared and had low generation probability. In a later analysis, a clonal expansion index for each public chain was calculated from normalized within-repertoire ranks of inferred template counts. In a later analysis, generation probabilities were computed using a VDJ recombination model fitted to out-of-frame rearrangements, and the results were checked against IGoR. In a later analysis, hypergeometric tests were used to score TCR-TCR, TCR-HLA and TCR-CMV co-occurrence, with a repertoire-size bias correction applied to TCR pairs. A later analysis estimated false discovery rates by permuting HLA or CMV assignments 20 times. In a later analysis, co-occurring TCRs were grouped using DBSCAN, and TCRdist sequence similarity was added for clustering within HLA-allele-positive subsets. Repertoires with fewer than 30,000 or more than 120,000 public chains, plus five repertoires with anomalous nucleotide sharing, were excluded from co-occurrence clustering. TCRdb carries this immuneACCESS record with in-frame sequences only. Its versions omit some clonotypes, under half of them owing to an unresolved V gene in the studies checked, with the rest unexplained. V, J and clone size are taken as reported in that table, and D and trimming were inferred from the DNA itself. This sample has about 120,000 clones in its table, and about 80% of those were observed once. The top ten constitute approximately 8.8% of the sample.

The germline V gene sets CDR1 to SQVTM and CDR2 to ANQGSEA. The CDR3 starts with the cysteine, ends with the phenylalanine, and has 13 residues. Here the CDR3 DNA is all that survives: 39 bases in frame from base 1. At the junction V is shortened by 6 bases and J by 5 bases; bases outside the gene matches: 6. Beyond this particular receptor, the publication reports: According to a later analysis, most CMV-associated TCR beta chains appeared to be HLA-restricted, and the HLA associations seemed to be driven largely by CMV exposure. Seventeen rarely observed V segments, including chromosome 9 orphons, were excluded from the earlier analysis of several hundred of the donors because counts were too low. Assigning TCR associations to individual alleles was difficult when HLA alleles, especially DR and DQ, strongly co-occurred. Some IMGT-functional V segments, including TRBV6-2 and TRBV6-3, could not be distinguished by the 87-base-pair reads and were therefore excluded. The presence/absence analyses assumed that sequencing depth was roughly uniform across donors, and that assumption may not be true. Correlated functional status among segregating V segments might reflect linkage disequilibrium, but an unknown experimental factor could not be ruled out. Several of the top co-occurrence clusters appeared to be linked to parvovirus B19, influenza, CMV and Epstein-Barr virus, according to a later analysis. Cytomegalovirus status was reported to be diagnosed by the classifier with high specificity and sensitivity in both the original and validation cohorts. Immune exposure information for the cohort was limited to CMV serostatus. A further reported finding was that TCR beta sequences accurately predicted the HLA-A and HLA-B alleles for most subjects in the first cohort. In a later analysis, TCR association rates were found to vary across HLA loci, with the most associated TCRs seen for DRB1 alleles and the fewest for HLA-C alleles. In vitro tests confirmed that a few of the cytomegalovirus-associated TCR beta chains recognize cytomegalovirus antigens. The authors suggested that the approach could potentially be extended to other disease states and immunological phenotypes. In a later genetic analysis, a missense DCLRE1C variant was associated with V-gene and J-gene trimming of TCR beta chains, and the association was replicated in an independent cohort. Compared with equally common non-associated chains, HLA-associated TCR beta chains in a later analysis were more clonally expanded and had lower generation probabilities. Specific HLA alleles were associated with 15,000 to 20,000 TCR beta sequences at a false discovery rate of 0.05 in a later analysis. The study gave a list of roughly 150 TCR beta chains associated with cytomegalovirus. While some public TCRs were present in many individuals, most TCR sequences turned up only very rarely across donors. In an earlier analysis of 587 of the donors, most TCR beta V segments were observed in productive rearrangements about 87% or about 30% of the time, broadly matching IMGT annotations. According to a later genetic analysis, donors in an Asian-associated ancestry cluster had fewer N-insertions in productive TCRs than the approximately 650-donor mean. The sequencing pipeline was judged likely to have produced a cluster of highly shared sequence variants as a technical artifact. HLA typing was unavailable for some donors at each locus, so association tests used only the typed subset. Only TCR beta chains were sequenced in this cohort, and the absence of alpha or paired-chain data limited detectable features.

A note on this clone: What antigen it recognizes has not been identified. Qualities for individual bases were not recorded, and no much larger clone is one base off.

The cohort consisted of 670 or so healthy bone marrow donors. Cohort members were all nominally healthy when sampled, although unrecorded immune exposures were likely present. The donor tested CMV seropositive and was one of the 289 seropositive cohort members. A peripheral blood sample was collected from each donor, and TCR beta sequencing was performed on peripheral blood mononuclear cells. The Qiagen DNeasy Blood Extraction Kit was used to extract genomic DNA from the blood cell samples. The chain joins TRBV29-1 to TRBJ1-2, with TRBD1 matching 10 junction bases. Sequenced material: PBMCs. The TCR originated in a female donor in good health and CMV-seropositive. The CDR3 protein is CSVLPGQGYGYTF. The DNA reads TGCAGCGTACTCCCGGGACAGGGGTATGGCTACACCTTC.